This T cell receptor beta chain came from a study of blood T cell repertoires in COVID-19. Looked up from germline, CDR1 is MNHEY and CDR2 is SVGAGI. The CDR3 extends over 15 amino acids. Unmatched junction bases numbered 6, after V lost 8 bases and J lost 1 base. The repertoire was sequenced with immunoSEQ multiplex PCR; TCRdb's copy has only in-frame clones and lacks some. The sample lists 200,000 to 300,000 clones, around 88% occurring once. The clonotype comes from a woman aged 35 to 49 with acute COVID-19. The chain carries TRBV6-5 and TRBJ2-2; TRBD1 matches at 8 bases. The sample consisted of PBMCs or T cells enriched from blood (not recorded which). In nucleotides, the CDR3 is TGTGCCAGCCGCAAGGGACAGGTGAACACCGGGGAGCTGTTTTTT. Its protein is CASRKGQVNTGELFF.